This is a list of T cell receptor beta chains from one sample in a study of OX40 agonist ivuxolimab in advanced cancers. Libraries were prepared by immunoSEQ multiplex PCR; TCRdb keeps only in-frame clonotypes and omits some of them. The sample has fewer than 85,000 clones; about four fifths are singletons. Material: CD4+ or CD8+ T cells sorted from blood, obtained in a trial of the OX40 agonist ivuxolimab. Receptors were obtained from an adult with an advanced solid tumor such as melanoma, head and neck, liver or kidney cancer. The CDR3 runs from the conserved cysteine through the conserved F or W. The D gene is left open where the match is weak. Only some rows state a clone size, as once, few, many or a class for expanded clones.

TRBV6-5	NA	NA	15	TRBJ1-4	CASSYRGGGIEKLFF	TGTGCCAGCAGTTACAGAGGTGGGGGTATTGAAAAACTGTTTTTT
TRBV6-6	NA	NA	15	TRBJ2-7	CASSYSNQDWGEQYF	TGTGCCAGCAGTTACTCGAACCAGGATTGGGGAGAGCAGTACTTC
TRBV30	NA	NA	12	TRBJ2-4	CAWSNGGIIQYF	TGTGCCTGGAGTAACGGTGGGATCATTCAGTACTTC
TRBV6-1	NA	NA	14	TRBJ1-5	CASGGTDRRQPQHF	TGTGCCAGCGGTGGGACGGACAGACGGCAGCCCCAGCATTTT
TRBV2	NA	NA	11	TRBJ2-7	CASTLLYEQYF	TGTGCCAGCACCCTCCTCTACGAGCAGTACTTC
TRBV6-1	few	NA	16	TRBJ2-7	CASSEIWAGLGGEQYF	TGTGCCAGCAGTGAAATATGGGCGGGGCTGGGTGGAGAGCAGTACTTC
TRBV18	NA	NA	15	TRBJ2-2	CASSPLSSVTGELFF	TGTGCCAGCTCACCACTTTCTAGCGTCACCGGGGAGCTGTTTTTT
TRBV7-9	NA	TRBD1	15	TRBJ2-1	CASSLGRGTGPEQFF	TGTGCCAGCAGCTTAGGTAGGGGGACAGGGCCTGAGCAGTTCTTC
TRBV28	NA	TRBD1	16	TRBJ2-3	CASPPIQGDSTDTQYF	TGTGCCAGCCCTCCGATACAGGGGGATAGCACAGATACGCAGTATTTT
TRBV7-9	NA	NA	15	TRBJ2-3	CASSFGGPGGYTQYF	TGTGCCAGCAGCTTTGGCGGACCTGGCGGGTATACGCAGTATTTT
TRBV9	NA	TRBD2	16	TRBJ2-1	CASSGTGTSGYNEQFF	TGTGCCAGCAGCGGGACCGGGACTAGCGGATACAATGAGCAGTTCTTC
TRBV19	NA	NA	12	TRBJ1-1	CASSLRNTEAFF	TGTGCCAGTAGTCTACGGAACACTGAAGCTTTCTTT